The rows below give T cell receptor beta chains drawn from one sample of a study of T cell repertoires in cytomegalovirus infection. TCRdb reprocessed the reads via MiXCR and lists one record per CDR3 protein. The sample has 300,000 to 400,000 distinct CDR3 sequences; about 28% are singletons. These receptors lack a known antigen. Sequencing was performed on cultured PBMCs, taken from culture after CMV antigen stimulation. These receptors originate from a human donor in good health (CMV status not recorded). Some clones in this sample may be carry-over from other donors' samples. The CDR3 runs from the conserved cysteine through the conserved F or W. D genes are given only for firm matches. Clone size is given for some rows only: seen once, a few or many times, or a class if the clone is expanded.

v_call: TRBV27; clone_size: .; d_call: .; j_call: TRBJ2-7; cdr3_aa: CASTRAGGIDEQYF; cdr3_nt: TGTGCCAGCACAAGGGCAGGAGGAATTGACGAGCAGTACTTC
v_call: TRBV28; clone_size: few; d_call: .; j_call: TRBJ1-4; cdr3_aa: CASSQGSGAGDEKLFF; cdr3_nt: TGTGCCAGCAGTCAAGGATCGGGGGCGGGTGATGAAAAACTGTTTTTT
v_call: TRBV7-8; clone_size: .; d_call: TRBD2; j_call: TRBJ2-5; cdr3_aa: CASTTHRLAGDGETQYF; cdr3_nt: TGTGCCAGCACCACCCATCGACTAGCGGGAGACGGGGAGACCCAGTACTTC
v_call: TRBV7-8; clone_size: .; d_call: TRBD1; j_call: TRBJ2-2; cdr3_aa: CASSADRGGTGELFF; cdr3_nt: TGTGCCAGCAGCGCGGACAGGGGTGGCACCGGGGAGCTGTTTTTT
v_call: TRBV6-8; clone_size: .; d_call: .; j_call: TRBJ2-2; cdr3_aa: CASRGGISTGELFF; cdr3_nt: TGTGCCAGCAGGGGCGGGATTTCCACCGGGGAGCTGTTTTTT
v_call: TRBV19; clone_size: .; d_call: .; j_call: TRBJ1-5; cdr3_aa: CASTKGKSGNGIYSNQPQHF; cdr3_nt: TGTGCCAGTACTAAAGGGAAGTCAGGGAACGGGATTTATAGCAATCAGCCCCAGCATTTT
v_call: TRBV28; clone_size: .; d_call: .; j_call: TRBJ1-5; cdr3_aa: CASSLIVAGDQPQHF; cdr3_nt: TGTGCCAGCAGTTTAATAGTGGCGGGGGATCAGCCCCAGCATTTT
v_call: TRBV6-5; clone_size: few; d_call: TRBD1; j_call: TRBJ2-5; cdr3_aa: CASSSTGGGTQYF; cdr3_nt: TGTGCCAGCAGTTCGACAGGGGGCGGGACCCAGTACTTC
v_call: TRBV28; clone_size: few; d_call: .; j_call: TRBJ1-5; cdr3_aa: CASSGGAYGNQPQHF; cdr3_nt: TGTGCCAGCAGCGGTGGAGCCTACGGCAATCAGCCCCAGCATTTT
v_call: TRBV4-2; clone_size: .; d_call: .; j_call: TRBJ2-1; cdr3_aa: CASSQRAQGKIGYNEQFF; cdr3_nt: TGTGCCAGCAGCCAGAGAGCACAGGGAAAAATAGGCTACAATGAGCAGTTCTTC
v_call: TRBV7-9; clone_size: .; d_call: .; j_call: TRBJ2-6; cdr3_aa: CASSSPGKSGANVLTF; cdr3_nt: TGTGCCAGCAGCTCTCCGGGGAAGTCTGGGGCCAACGTCCTGACTTTC
v_call: TRBV7-9; clone_size: few; d_call: .; j_call: TRBJ2-7; cdr3_aa: CASGIQSLFSAYEQYF; cdr3_nt: TGTGCCAGCGGCATCCAGAGTTTGTTCAGTGCCTACGAGCAGTACTTC
v_call: TRBV6-6; clone_size: once; d_call: TRBD2; j_call: TRBJ2-3; cdr3_aa: CASSYLAGGRTDTQYF; cdr3_nt: TGTGCCAGCAGTTACCTAGCGGGGGGACGCACAGATACGCAGTATTTT
v_call: TRBV2; clone_size: .; d_call: .; j_call: TRBJ1-6; cdr3_aa: CASSGEGTGSSGSPLHF; cdr3_nt: TGTGCCAGCAGTGGGGAGGGTACAGGGAGTAGTGGCTCACCCCTCCACTTT
v_call: TRBV14; clone_size: few; d_call: TRBD1; j_call: TRBJ2-7; cdr3_aa: CASSQLTGVYYEQYF; cdr3_nt: TGTGCCAGCAGCCAGCTGACAGGGGTTTACTACGAGCAGTACTTC
v_call: TRBV20-1; clone_size: .; d_call: .; j_call: TRBJ2-1; cdr3_aa: CSALPLARGNEQFF; cdr3_nt: TGCAGTGCTCTTCCTCTAGCGAGGGGCAATGAGCAGTTCTTC
v_call: TRBV12-3/TRBV12-4; clone_size: few; d_call: .; j_call: TRBJ2-7; cdr3_aa: CASTGPGYEQYF; cdr3_nt: TGTGCCAGCACCGGGCCAGGCTACGAGCAGTACTTC
v_call: TRBV12-3/TRBV12-4; clone_size: .; d_call: .; j_call: TRBJ1-1; cdr3_aa: CASVGQWNTEAFF; cdr3_nt: TGTGCCAGCGTGGGCCAATGGAACACTGAAGCTTTCTTT
v_call: TRBV7-3; clone_size: many; d_call: .; j_call: TRBJ2-1; cdr3_aa: CASSLKGRPFF; cdr3_nt: TGTGCCAGCAGCTTAAAAGGGAGGCCGTTCTTC
v_call: TRBV10-3; clone_size: few; d_call: TRBD2; j_call: TRBJ2-5; cdr3_aa: CAISESPGLAEETQYF; cdr3_nt: TGTGCCATCAGTGAGTCCCCGGGACTAGCAGAAGAGACCCAGTACTTC
v_call: TRBV6-1; clone_size: few; d_call: .; j_call: TRBJ1-1; cdr3_aa: CASSESFLGTEAFF; cdr3_nt: TGTGCCAGCAGTGAATCCTTCTTGGGAACTGAAGCTTTCTTT
v_call: TRBV7-8; clone_size: few; d_call: .; j_call: TRBJ1-1; cdr3_aa: CASSLSAGVETEAFF; cdr3_nt: TGTGCCAGCAGCTTATCCGCAGGGGTAGAGACTGAAGCTTTCTTT
v_call: TRBV28; clone_size: .; d_call: .; j_call: TRBJ1-5; cdr3_aa: CASSLGGIQPQHF; cdr3_nt: TGTGCCAGCAGTTTAGGGGGAATCCAGCCCCAGCATTTT
v_call: TRBV5-4; clone_size: .; d_call: TRBD2; j_call: TRBJ2-7; cdr3_aa: CASSYARAGGNYEQYF; cdr3_nt: TGTGCCAGCAGTTACGCCCGAGCGGGGGGAAACTACGAGCAGTACTTC
v_call: TRBV4-2; clone_size: few; d_call: TRBD2; j_call: TRBJ2-7; cdr3_aa: CASSQDASGIGEQYF; cdr3_nt: TGTGCCAGCAGCCAAGATGCTAGCGGGATTGGAGAGCAGTACTTC
v_call: TRBV20-1; clone_size: .; d_call: .; j_call: TRBJ2-1; cdr3_aa: CSATPDVGDEQFF; cdr3_nt: TGCAGTGCTACGCCGGACGTCGGGGATGAGCAGTTCTTC
v_call: TRBV6-6; clone_size: .; d_call: .; j_call: TRBJ1-5; cdr3_aa: CASSGKRGQPQHF; cdr3_nt: TGTGCCAGCAGCGGGAAAAGGGGTCAGCCCCAGCATTTT
v_call: TRBV11-3; clone_size: .; d_call: TRBD2; j_call: TRBJ2-7; cdr3_aa: CASSDRAGREQYF; cdr3_nt: TGTGCCAGCAGCGACCGAGCGGGGAGGGAGCAGTACTTC
v_call: TRBV6-1; clone_size: .; d_call: .; j_call: TRBJ1-1; cdr3_aa: CASSVSNRVVSAFF; cdr3_nt: TGTGCCAGCAGTGTTTCCAACAGGGTGGTATCGGCTTTCTTT
v_call: TRBV11-2; clone_size: .; d_call: TRBD1; j_call: TRBJ1-2; cdr3_aa: CASSLKGARLNGYTF; cdr3_nt: TGTGCCAGCAGCTTAAAGGGGGCGCGGTTGAATGGCTACACCTTC
v_call: TRBV20-1; clone_size: few; d_call: TRBD1; j_call: TRBJ1-4; cdr3_aa: CSARGMGQGGEKLFF; cdr3_nt: TGCAGTGCTAGAGGGATGGGGCAGGGGGGAGAAAAACTGTTTTTT
v_call: TRBV12-3/TRBV12-4; clone_size: once; d_call: .; j_call: TRBJ2-1; cdr3_aa: CASPGPGPGNEQFF; cdr3_nt: TGTGCCAGCCCAGGACCGGGACCCGGCAATGAGCAGTTCTTC
v_call: TRBV5-1; clone_size: .; d_call: TRBD1; j_call: TRBJ1-4; cdr3_aa: CASSLGYRGVNEKLFF; cdr3_nt: TGCGCCAGCAGCTTGGGGTACAGGGGCGTTAATGAAAAACTGTTTTTT
v_call: TRBV7-3; clone_size: .; d_call: TRBD1; j_call: TRBJ2-7; cdr3_aa: CASSPKWGGVGTGLYEQYF; cdr3_nt: TGTGCCAGCAGCCCTAAATGGGGGGGGGTAGGGACAGGGCTCTACGAGCAGTACTTC
v_call: TRBV5-1; clone_size: few; d_call: .; j_call: TRBJ1-2; cdr3_aa: CASRETDYGYTF; cdr3_nt: TGCGCCAGCAGAGAAACGGACTATGGCTACACCTTC
v_call: TRBV24-1; clone_size: .; d_call: .; j_call: TRBJ2-7; cdr3_aa: CATSEGSSYEQYF; cdr3_nt: TGTGCCACCAGTGAGGGGAGCTCCTACGAGCAGTACTTC
v_call: TRBV19; clone_size: few; d_call: .; j_call: TRBJ2-5; cdr3_aa: CASSIGLQETQYF; cdr3_nt: TGTGCCAGTAGTATCGGACTACAAGAGACCCAGTACTTC